Listed below are T cell receptor beta chains from one sample, sequenced in a study of PD-1 blockade in classical Hodgkin lymphoma. Only in-frame clones appear in the TCRdb table, and some are missing; sequencing was by immunoSEQ multiplex PCR. The sample yields 50,000 or so clones, approximately 73% seen once. Sequencing was performed on peripheral blood mononuclear cells (PBMCs), taken before the second cycle of nivolumab. The receptors shown here come from a human donor with classical Hodgkin lymphoma. The CDR3 runs from the conserved cysteine through the conserved F or W. D genes are given only for firm matches. Some rows mark clone size as missing; the rest say once, few, many or name a class of expanded clone.

cdr3_aa cdr3_nt j_call clone_size v_call d_call
CAWSILTDTQYF TGTGCCTGGAGTATCCTCACAGATACGCAGTATTTT TRBJ2-3 NA TRBV30 NA
CASSRGQVNEKLFF TGTGCCAGCAGCCGGGGACAGGTTAATGAAAAACTGTTTTTT TRBJ1-4 NA TRBV7-9 TRBD1
CASSYLLSGGYEQYF TGTGCCAGCAGTTACCTTCTCTCCGGCGGATACGAGCAGTACTTC TRBJ2-7 once TRBV6-6 NA
CASTTSWETQYF TGTGCCAGCACGACGTCTTGGGAGACCCAGTACTTC TRBJ2-5 few TRBV6-5 NA
CASIDRHSSGNTIYF TGTGCCAGCATTGACCGACACTCCTCTGGAAACACCATATATTTT TRBJ1-3 few TRBV6-6 NA
CASGPGTFLGYTF TGTGCTAGTGGCCCCGGGACGTTCTTAGGCTACACCTTC TRBJ1-2 NA TRBV12-5 NA
CASSQLDRGYEQYF TGTGCCAGCTCCCAGTTAGACAGGGGGTACGAGCAGTACTTC TRBJ2-7 few TRBV18 TRBD1
CASSSSSGGYEQYF TGTGCCAGCAGCTCCTCTTCGGGGGGCTACGAGCAGTACTTC TRBJ2-7 few TRBV7-3 TRBD2
CASSLSPHGNQPQHF TGTGCCAGCAGTTTATCCCCACACGGGAATCAGCCCCAGCATTTT TRBJ1-5 medium-sized TRBV27 NA
CATSRDRLANYEQYF TGTGCCACCAGCAGAGATCGGTTAGCGAACTACGAGCAGTACTTC TRBJ2-7 NA TRBV15 NA
CASSQLAGSYNEQFF TGTGCCAGCAGTCAACTAGCGGGCTCCTACAATGAGCAGTTCTTC TRBJ2-1 once TRBV28 TRBD2
CASSLRGYGNTIYF TGTGCCAGCAGTTTACGGGGTTACGGAAACACCATATATTTT TRBJ1-3 NA TRBV27 NA
CASRGPSGEKLFF TGTGCCAGCAGGGGGCCTTCGGGGGAAAAACTGTTTTTT TRBJ1-4 few TRBV6-6 NA
CASSLEGLGLFPLFF TGTGCCAGCAGCTTAGAGGGGTTGGGGCTCTTCCCGCTGTTTTTT TRBJ2-2 NA TRBV7-2 NA
CASSVSGPDTGELFF TGTGCCAGCAGCGTCTCGGGGCCCGACACCGGGGAGCTGTTTTTT TRBJ2-2 NA TRBV7-2 NA
CASAKVGRPGYTF TGTGCCAGCGCCAAGGTGGGGCGACCTGGCTACACCTTC TRBJ1-2 NA TRBV28 NA
CASSLRAGASNQPQHF TGTGCCAGTAGCCTCCGGGCGGGGGCGAGCAATCAGCCCCAGCATTTT TRBJ1-5 few TRBV19 NA
CASRQGALSIYGYTF TGTGCCAGCAGGCAGGGCGCTCTTTCGATCTATGGCTACACCTTC TRBJ1-2 few TRBV6-5 NA
CASSIAPGNTEAFF TGTGCCAGCAGTATCGCCCCAGGGAACACTGAAGCTTTCTTT TRBJ1-1 NA TRBV27 NA
CASSYRQGLNEQYF TGTGCCAGCAGTTACAGGCAGGGCCTGAACGAGCAGTACTTC TRBJ2-7 NA TRBV10-3 NA
CASSYPEGAGNTIYF TGTGCCAGCAGTTACCCTGAGGGGGCTGGAAACACCATATATTTT TRBJ1-3 few TRBV6-6 NA
CASSQDSGLVYNEQFF TGCGCCAGCAGCCAAGATTCGGGACTAGTCTACAATGAGCAGTTCTTC TRBJ2-1 NA TRBV4-3 TRBD2
CASSHRTSGTYEQYF TGTGCCAGCAGCCACCGGACTAGCGGGACATACGAGCAGTACTTC TRBJ2-7 NA TRBV6-5 TRBD2